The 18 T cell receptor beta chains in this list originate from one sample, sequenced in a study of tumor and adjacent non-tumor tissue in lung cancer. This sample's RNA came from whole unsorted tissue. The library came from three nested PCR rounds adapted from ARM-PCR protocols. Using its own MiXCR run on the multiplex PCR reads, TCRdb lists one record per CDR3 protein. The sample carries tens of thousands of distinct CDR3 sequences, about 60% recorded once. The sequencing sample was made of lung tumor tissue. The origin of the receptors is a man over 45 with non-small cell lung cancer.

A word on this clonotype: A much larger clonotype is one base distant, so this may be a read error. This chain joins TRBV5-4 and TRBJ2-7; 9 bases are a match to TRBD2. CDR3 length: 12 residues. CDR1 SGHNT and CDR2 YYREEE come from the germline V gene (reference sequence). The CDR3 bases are TGTGTCGGATCTAGCGGGACTCACGAGCAGTACTTC. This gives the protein CVGSSGTHEQYF.

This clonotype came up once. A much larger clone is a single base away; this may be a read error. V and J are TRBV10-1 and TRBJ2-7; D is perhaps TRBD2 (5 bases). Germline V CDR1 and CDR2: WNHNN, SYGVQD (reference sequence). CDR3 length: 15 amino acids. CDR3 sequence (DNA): TGCGCCAGCAGTGACGGAGGCCAAGCGACCTACAAGCAGTACTTC. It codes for CASSDGGQATYKQYF.

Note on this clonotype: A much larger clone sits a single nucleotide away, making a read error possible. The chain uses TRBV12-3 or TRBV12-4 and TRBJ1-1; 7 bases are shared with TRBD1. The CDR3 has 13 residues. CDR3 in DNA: TGTGCCAGCAGTTTGGCAGGGGGGACTGAAGTTTTCTTT. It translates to CASSLAGGTEVFF.

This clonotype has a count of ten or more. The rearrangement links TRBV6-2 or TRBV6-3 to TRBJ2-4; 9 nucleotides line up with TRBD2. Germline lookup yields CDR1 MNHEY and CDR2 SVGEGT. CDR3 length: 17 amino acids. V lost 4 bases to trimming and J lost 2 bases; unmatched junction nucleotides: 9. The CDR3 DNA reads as TGTGCCAGCAGTTCGGGGGCTAGCGGGATATCCAAAAACATTCAGTACTTC. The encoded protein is CASSSGASGISKNIQYF.

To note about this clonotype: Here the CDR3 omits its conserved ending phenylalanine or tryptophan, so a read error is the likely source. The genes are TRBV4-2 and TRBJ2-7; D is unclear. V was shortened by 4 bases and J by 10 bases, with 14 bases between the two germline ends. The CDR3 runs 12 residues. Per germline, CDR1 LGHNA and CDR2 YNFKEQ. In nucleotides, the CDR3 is TGTGCCAGCAGCCCAGGCCCTGCGGATCAGTACTCC. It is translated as CASSPGPADQYS.

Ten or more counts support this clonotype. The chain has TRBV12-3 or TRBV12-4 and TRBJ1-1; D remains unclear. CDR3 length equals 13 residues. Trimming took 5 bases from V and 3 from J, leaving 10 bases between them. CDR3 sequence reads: CASSPNEDTEAFF. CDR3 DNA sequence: TGTGCCAGCAGTCCCAATGAAGACACTGAAGCTTTCTTT.

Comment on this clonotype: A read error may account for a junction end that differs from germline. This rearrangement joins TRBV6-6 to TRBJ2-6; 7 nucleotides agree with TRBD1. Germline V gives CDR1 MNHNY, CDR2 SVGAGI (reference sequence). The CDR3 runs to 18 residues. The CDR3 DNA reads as TGTACCAGCAGTTACTCCCCGGAACAGGGGTCTGGGGCCAACGTCCTGACTTTC. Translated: CTSSYSPEQGSGANVLTF.

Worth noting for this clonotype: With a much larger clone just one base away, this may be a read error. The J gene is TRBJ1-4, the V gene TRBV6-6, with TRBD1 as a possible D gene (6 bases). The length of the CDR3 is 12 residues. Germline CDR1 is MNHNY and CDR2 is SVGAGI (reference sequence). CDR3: CVSSYAGGPLFF. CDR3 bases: TGTGTCAGCAGTTACGCGGGGGGGCCGCTGTTTTTT.

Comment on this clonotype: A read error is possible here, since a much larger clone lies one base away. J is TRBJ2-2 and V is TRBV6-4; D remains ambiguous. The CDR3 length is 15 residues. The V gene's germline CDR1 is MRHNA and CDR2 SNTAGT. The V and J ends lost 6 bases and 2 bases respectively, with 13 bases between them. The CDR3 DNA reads TGTGCCAGCAGCCAGGTAGGGATCAACACCGGGGAGCTGTTTTTT. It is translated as CASSQVGINTGELFF.

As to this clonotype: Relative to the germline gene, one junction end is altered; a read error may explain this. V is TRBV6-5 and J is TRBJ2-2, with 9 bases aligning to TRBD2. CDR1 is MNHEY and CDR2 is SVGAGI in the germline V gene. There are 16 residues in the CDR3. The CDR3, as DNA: TGTTCCAGCAGTTACGGCGGGGGGGCCGAAACCGGGGAGCTGTTTTTT. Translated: CSSSYGGGAETGELFF.

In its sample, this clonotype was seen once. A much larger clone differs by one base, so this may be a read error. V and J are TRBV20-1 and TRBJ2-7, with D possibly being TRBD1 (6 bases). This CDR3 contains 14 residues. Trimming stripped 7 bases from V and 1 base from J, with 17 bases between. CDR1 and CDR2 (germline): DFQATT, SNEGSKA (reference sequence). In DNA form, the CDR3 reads TGCAGTGTTAAAAACCGGGACAAGTCCTACGAGCAGTACTTC. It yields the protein CSVKNRDKSYEQYF.

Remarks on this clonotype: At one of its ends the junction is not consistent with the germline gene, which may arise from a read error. The CDR3 sequence: CSSSYDETSSYNSPLHF. Written as DNA, the CDR3 is TGTTCCAGCAGTTACGATGAGACTAGCTCCTATAATTCACCCCTCCATTTT. The chain joins TRBV6-6 to TRBJ1-6; D gene ambiguous. This CDR3 has 17 residues. Germline CDR1 and CDR2: MNHNY and SVGAGI (reference sequence).

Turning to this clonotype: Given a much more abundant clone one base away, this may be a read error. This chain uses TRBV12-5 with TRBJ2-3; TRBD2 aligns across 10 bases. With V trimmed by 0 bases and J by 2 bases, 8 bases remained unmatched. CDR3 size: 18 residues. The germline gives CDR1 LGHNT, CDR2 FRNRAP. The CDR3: CASGLVCLAGDPTDTQYF. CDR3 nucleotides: TGTGCTAGTGGTTTGGTCTGTCTAGCGGGGGACCCCACAGATACGCAGTATTTT.

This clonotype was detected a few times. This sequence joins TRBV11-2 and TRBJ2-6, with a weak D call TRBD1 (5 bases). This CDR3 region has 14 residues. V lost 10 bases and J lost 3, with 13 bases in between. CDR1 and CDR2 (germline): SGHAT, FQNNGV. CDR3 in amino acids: CANSLQGGANVLTF. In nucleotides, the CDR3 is TGTGCCAACAGTTTGCAGGGTGGGGCCAACGTCCTGACTTTC. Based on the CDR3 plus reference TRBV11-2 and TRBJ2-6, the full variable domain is EAGVAQSPRYKIIEKRQSVAFWCNPISGHATLYWYQQILGQGPKLLIQFQNNGVVDDSQLPKDRFSAERLKGVDSTLKIQPAKLEDSAVYLCANSLQGGANVLTFGAGSRLTVL.

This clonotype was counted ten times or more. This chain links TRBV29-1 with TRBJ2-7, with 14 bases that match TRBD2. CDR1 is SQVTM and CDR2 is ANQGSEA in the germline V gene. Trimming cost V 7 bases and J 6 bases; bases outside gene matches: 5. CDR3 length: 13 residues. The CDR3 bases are TGCAGCGCAGGGACTAGCGGGAGACGCGAGCAGTACTTC. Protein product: CSAGTSGRREQYF.

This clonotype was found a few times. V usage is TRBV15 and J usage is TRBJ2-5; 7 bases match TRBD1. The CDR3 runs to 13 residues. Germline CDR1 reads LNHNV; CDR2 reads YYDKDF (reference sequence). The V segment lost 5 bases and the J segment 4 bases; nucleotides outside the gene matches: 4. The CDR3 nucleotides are TGTGCCACCAGCCAGACAGGGCGAGAGACCCAGTACTTC. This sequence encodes CATSQTGRETQYF.

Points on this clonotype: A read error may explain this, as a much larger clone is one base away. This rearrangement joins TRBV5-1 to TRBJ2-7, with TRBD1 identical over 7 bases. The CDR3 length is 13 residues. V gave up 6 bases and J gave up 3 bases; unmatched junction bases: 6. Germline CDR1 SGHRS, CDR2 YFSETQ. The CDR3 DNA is TGCGCCAGCAACCGGGACAGCCGCTACGAGCAGTACTTC. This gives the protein CASNRDSRYEQYF.

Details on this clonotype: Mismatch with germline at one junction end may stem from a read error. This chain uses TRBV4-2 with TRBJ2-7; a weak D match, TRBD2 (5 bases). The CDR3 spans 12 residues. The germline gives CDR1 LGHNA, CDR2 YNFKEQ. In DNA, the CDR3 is TGTGCCAGCGGCCAAGAGGGCTACGAGCAGTACTTC. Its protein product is CASGQEGYEQYF.